The source of this T cell receptor (beta chain) is a study of identical twins. Each CDR3 protein is one row after TCRdb ran MiXCR on the 5' RACE reads. Of some 570,000 distinct CDR3 sequences listed, 20% to 25% are singletons. Remarks on this clonotype: The antigen is unknown.

Germline CDR1 and CDR2: SGHRS and YFSETQ. Deletions cut 4 bases from V and 2 bases from J, with 15 bases between. The CDR3 has 16 residues. Broader study findings: Cross-sectional statistics underpinned the conclusions; the same donors were not followed. Beta clonotypes that were abundant in cord blood contained fewer insertions, a pattern absent from memory repertoires. Among out-of-frame alpha sequences shared by twins, low generation probability occurred in excess.

These data also featured in a second study, about yellow fever vaccine responses in identical twins.

The genes are TRBV5-1 and TRBJ2-2; D may correspond to TRBD1 or TRBD2 (6 bases each). This TCR was sampled from a woman between 18 and 29 years old in good health. The sample consisted of CD4+ T cells sorted from blood. The CDR3 reads CASSQSGGTNTGELFF. CDR3 nucleotide sequence: TGCGCCAGCAGCCAGTCCGGGGGCACAAACACCGGGGAGCTGTTTTTT.